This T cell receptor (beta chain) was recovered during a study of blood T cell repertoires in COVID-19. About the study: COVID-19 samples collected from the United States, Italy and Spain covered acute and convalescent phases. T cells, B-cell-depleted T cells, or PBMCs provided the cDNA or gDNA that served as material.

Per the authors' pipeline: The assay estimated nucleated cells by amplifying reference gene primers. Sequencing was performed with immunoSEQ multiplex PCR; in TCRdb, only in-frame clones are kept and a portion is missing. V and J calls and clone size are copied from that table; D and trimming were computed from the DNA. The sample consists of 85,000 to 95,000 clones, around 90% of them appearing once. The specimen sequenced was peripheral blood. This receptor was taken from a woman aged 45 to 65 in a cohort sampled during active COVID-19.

The CDR3 nucleotides read TGCGCCAGCAGCCCCGCGGGGGAAGGCGGGGAGCTGTTTTTT. The encoded protein is CASSPAGEGGELFF. This rearrangement joins TRBV5-1 to TRBJ2-2, with 7 bases identical to TRBD2. The junction had 7 bases not matched to a gene; V was cut back by 4 bases and J by 7 bases. This CDR3 has 14 residues. CDR1 is SGHRS, CDR2 YFSETQ, per germline.